Here is one TCR beta chain with its context. The blood volume drawn from each donor was 2.5 to 3 ml. This sample was included in a study of monozygotic twins with inflammatory bowel disease. Using TCRalpha and TCRbeta cDNA, the researchers carried out two nested PCRs that lasted roughly 16 and 10 cycles. After re-calling the 5' RACE reads, TCRdb lists one entry per CDR3 protein, DNA absent. The specimen's table records about 160,000 distinct CDR3 sequences. There are 13 residues in the CDR3. Germline lookup yields CDR1 DFQATT and CDR2 SNEGSKA (reference sequence). The genes are TRBV20-1 and TRBJ2-5; TCRdb outputs TRBD2, but without DNA this stays unchecked. Sequencing used blood. The receptor's source is a human donor with ulcerative colitis or Crohn's disease, or a healthy co-twin of an affected twin (not recorded which). CDR3 amino acids: CSAYLGRRETQYF.